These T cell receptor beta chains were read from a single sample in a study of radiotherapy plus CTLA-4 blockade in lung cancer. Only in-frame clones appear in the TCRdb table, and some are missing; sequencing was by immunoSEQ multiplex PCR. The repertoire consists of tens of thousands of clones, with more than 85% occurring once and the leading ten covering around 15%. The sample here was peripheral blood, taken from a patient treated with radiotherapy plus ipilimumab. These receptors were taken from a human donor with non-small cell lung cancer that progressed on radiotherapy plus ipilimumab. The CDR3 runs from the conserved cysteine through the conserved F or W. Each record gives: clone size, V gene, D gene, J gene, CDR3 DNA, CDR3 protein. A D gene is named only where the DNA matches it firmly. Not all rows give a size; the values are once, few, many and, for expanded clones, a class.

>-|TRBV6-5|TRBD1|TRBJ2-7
TGTGCCACCTTGGGACAGGGATTACACGAGCAGTACTTC
CATLGQGLHEQYF
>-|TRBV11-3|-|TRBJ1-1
TGTGCCAGCAGCCCCAACTATGGACAGTCCGAGGGGTACACTGAAGCTTTCTTT
CASSPNYGQSEGYTEAFF
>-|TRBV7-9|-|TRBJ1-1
TGTGCCAGCAGCTTCGGGGGCGAGATCACTGAAGCTTTCTTT
CASSFGGEITEAFF
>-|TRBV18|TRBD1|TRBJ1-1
TGTGCCAGCTCACCGCCGGCAGGGGGAGTTTGGACTGAAGCTTTCTTT
CASSPPAGGVWTEAFF
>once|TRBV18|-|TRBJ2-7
TGTGCCAGCTCACCACCGGGGCAGGGGCCGGGGGAGCAGTACTTC
CASSPPGQGPGEQYF
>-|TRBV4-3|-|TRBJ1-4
TGCGCCAGCAGCCAAGGGGTGTCTGCAACTAATGAAAAACTGTTTTTT
CASSQGVSATNEKLFF
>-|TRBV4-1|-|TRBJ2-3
TGCGCCAGCAGCCAAGGTTGGAGCACAGATACGCAGTATTTT
CASSQGWSTDTQYF
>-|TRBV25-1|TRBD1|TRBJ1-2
TGTGCCAGCAGCTCTGGACAGGGGGCCTATGGCTACACCTTC
CASSSGQGAYGYTF
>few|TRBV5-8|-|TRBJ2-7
TGTGCCAGCAGCTTGGTCTACGAGCAGTACTTC
CASSLVYEQYF
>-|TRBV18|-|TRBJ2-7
TGTGCCAGCTCACCCACAGTGCTTGACGAGCAGTACTTC
CASSPTVLDEQYF
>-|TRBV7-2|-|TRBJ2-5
TGTGCCAGCAGCTTCTCCAGACAAGAGACCCAGTACTTC
CASSFSRQETQYF
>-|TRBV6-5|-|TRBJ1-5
TGTGCCAGCAGTGGGTTGGGGGCGAATCAGCCCCAGCATTTT
CASSGLGANQPQHF
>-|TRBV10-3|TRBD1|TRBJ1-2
TGTGCCATCAGTGAGGGGACGGACGGGACAGTCTATGGCTACACCTTC
CAISEGTDGTVYGYTF
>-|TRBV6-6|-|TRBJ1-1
TGTGCCAGCAGGTGGGGGATTAGCGCTGAAGCTTTCTTT
CASRWGISAEAFF
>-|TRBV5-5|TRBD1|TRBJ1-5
TGTGCCAGCAGCCCGCGGACAGGGGCGAGTCAGCCCCAGCATTTT
CASSPRTGASQPQHF
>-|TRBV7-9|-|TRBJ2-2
TGTGCCAGCAGCTTGAAGGGGTGGGCGAACACCGGGGAGCTGTTTTTT
CASSLKGWANTGELFF
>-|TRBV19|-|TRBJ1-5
TGTGCCAGTACAGCCTCGGCGAGGAATCAGCCCCAGCATTTT
CASTASARNQPQHF
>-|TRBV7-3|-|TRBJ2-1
TGTGCCAGCAGCTCGCCCCCAGGCAATGAGCAGTTCTTC
CASSSPPGNEQFF
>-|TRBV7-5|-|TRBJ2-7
TGTGTCAGAAGCCCTCCTAGGGGCCCGGACAGGTACTACGAGCAGTACTTC
CVRSPPRGPDRYYEQYF
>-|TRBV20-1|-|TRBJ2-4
TGCAGTGCTAGAGGACTGGGAATTCAGTACTTC
CSARGLGIQYF
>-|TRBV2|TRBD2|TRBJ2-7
TGTGCCAGCAGTGAGGGACTAGCGTCCTCCTACGAGCAGTACTTC
CASSEGLASSYEQYF
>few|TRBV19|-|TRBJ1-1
TGTGCCAGTAGTATAGATCTAAGCAGGGAGGAAGCTTTCTTT
CASSIDLSREEAFF
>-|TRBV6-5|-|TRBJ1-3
TGTGCCAGCAGTTACTCTGGCAGGGCTGGAAACACCATATATTTT
CASSYSGRAGNTIYF
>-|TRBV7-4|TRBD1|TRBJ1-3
TGTGCCAGCAGCTACCCGGACAGGGCTGGAAACACCATATATTTT
CASSYPDRAGNTIYF
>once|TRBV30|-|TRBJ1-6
TGTGCCTGGAGTGTACATTTAGACAGCTCACCCCTCCACTTT
CAWSVHLDSSPLHF
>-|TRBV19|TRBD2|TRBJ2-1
TGTGCCAGTAGTGCGACCTCTAGCGGGGGAGCCTACAATGAGCAGTTCTTC
CASSATSSGGAYNEQFF
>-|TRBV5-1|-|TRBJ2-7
TGCGCCAGCAGCTTGAGCCCGGGGGCCTCCTACGAGCAGTACTTC
CASSLSPGASYEQYF
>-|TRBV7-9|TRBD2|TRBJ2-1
TGTGCCAGCAGCCAGGGGCTAGCGGGGGACTCCTACAATGAGCAGTTCTTC
CASSQGLAGDSYNEQFF
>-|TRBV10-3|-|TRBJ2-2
TGTGCCATCAGTGAAACGAGCACCGGGGAGCTGTTTTTT
CAISETSTGELFF
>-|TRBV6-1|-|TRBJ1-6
TGTGCCAGCGGGGCAGCGGATTCACCCCTCCACTTT
CASGAADSPLHF
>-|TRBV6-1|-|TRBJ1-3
TGTGCCAGCTTTAGTTTAAGCTCTGGAAACACCATATATTTT
CASFSLSSGNTIYF
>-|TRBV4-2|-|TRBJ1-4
TGTGCCAGCAGCCAAGATAATGGGACGGTAGCAACTAATGAAAAACTGTTTTTT
CASSQDNGTVATNEKLFF
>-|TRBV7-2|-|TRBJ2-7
TGTGCCAGCAGCCAGATCCAGGGGCCAGGCTACGAGCAGTACTTC
CASSQIQGPGYEQYF
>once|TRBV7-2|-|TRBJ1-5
TGTGCCAGCAGCCCTCCGGGACTGAACTTCAATCAGCCCCAGCATTTT
CASSPPGLNFNQPQHF
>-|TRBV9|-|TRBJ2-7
TGTGCCAGCAGCATAGGGGGGAGCTCCTACGAGCAGTACTTC
CASSIGGSSYEQYF
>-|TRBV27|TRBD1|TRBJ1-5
TGTGCCAGCACCGCTGGACAGGGGGCGGACCAGCATTTT
CASTAGQGADQHF
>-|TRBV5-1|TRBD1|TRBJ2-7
TGCGCCAGCAGCTTGTGGGGACAGGGGGCGGACGAGCAGTACTTC
CASSLWGQGADEQYF
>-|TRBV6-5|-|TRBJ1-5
TGTGCCAGCAGTTTTCGTAAGGATTCCAATCAGCCCCAGCATTTT
CASSFRKDSNQPQHF
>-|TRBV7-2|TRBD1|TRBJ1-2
TGTGCCAGCAGCTCAGGGACAGGGGGGTACTATGGCTACACCTTC
CASSSGTGGYYGYTF
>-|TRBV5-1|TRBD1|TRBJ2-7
TGCGCCAGCAGCTTGGGTGGGACAGGGATAGTCGAGCAGTACTTC
CASSLGGTGIVEQYF
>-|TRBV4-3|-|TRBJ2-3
TGCGCCAGCAGCCTAGGTCACGACACAGATACGCAGTATTTT
CASSLGHDTDTQYF
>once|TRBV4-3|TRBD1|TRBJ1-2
TGCGCCAGCAGCCAAAGACCGGGACAGGGAGATGGGTATGGCTACACCTTC
CASSQRPGQGDGYGYTF
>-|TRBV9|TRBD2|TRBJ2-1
TGTGCCAGCAGCCCCCCTAGCGGCCGGAGGGTCAATGAGCAGTTCTTC
CASSPPSGRRVNEQFF
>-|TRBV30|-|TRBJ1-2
TGTGCCTTCTACAGGGCTTACTATGGCTACACCTTC
CAFYRAYYGYTF
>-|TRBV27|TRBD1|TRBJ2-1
TGTGCCAGCAGTTGGACGCCGCACACAGGGGGTGAGCAGTTCTTC
CASSWTPHTGGEQFF
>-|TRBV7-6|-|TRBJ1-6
TGTGCCAGCAGCCCCGGGACCCCCGGAGGGTCACCCCTCCACTTT
CASSPGTPGGSPLHF
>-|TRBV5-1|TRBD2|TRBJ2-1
TGCGCCAGCAGCCCAGGACTAGCGGGGGGTGCCTACAATGAGCAGTTCTTC
CASSPGLAGGAYNEQFF
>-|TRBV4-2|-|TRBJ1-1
TGTGCCAGCAGCCAAGGTAGGGGACCGATGAACACTGAAGCTTTCTTT
CASSQGRGPMNTEAFF
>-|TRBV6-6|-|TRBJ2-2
TGTGCCAGCAGGATGGAGGTTGGAACCGGGGAGCTGTTTTTT
CASRMEVGTGELFF
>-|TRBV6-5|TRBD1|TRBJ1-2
TGTGCCAGCAGTTACTCGGCAGGGGGCTATGGCTACACCTTC
CASSYSAGGYGYTF